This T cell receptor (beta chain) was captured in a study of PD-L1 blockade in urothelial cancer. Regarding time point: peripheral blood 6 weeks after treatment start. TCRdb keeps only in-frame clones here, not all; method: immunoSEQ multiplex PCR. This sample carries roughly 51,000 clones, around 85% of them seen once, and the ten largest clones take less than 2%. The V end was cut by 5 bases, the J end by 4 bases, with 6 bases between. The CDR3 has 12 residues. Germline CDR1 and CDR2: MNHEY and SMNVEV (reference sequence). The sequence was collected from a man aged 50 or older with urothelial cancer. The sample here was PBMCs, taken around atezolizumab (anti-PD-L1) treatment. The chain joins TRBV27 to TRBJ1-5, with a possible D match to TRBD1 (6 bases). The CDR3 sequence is CASSTGNQPQHF. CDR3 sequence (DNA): TGTGCCAGCAGTACAGGGAATCAGCCCCAGCATTTT.